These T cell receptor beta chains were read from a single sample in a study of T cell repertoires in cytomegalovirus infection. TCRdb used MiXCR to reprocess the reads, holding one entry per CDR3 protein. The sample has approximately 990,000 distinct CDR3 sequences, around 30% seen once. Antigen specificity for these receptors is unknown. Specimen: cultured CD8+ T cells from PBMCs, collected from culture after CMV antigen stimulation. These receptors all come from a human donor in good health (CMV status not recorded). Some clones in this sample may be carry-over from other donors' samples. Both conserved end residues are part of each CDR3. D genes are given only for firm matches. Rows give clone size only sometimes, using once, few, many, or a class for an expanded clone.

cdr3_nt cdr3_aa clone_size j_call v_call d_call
TGTGTCAGCAGTCGGAACAACGGCGGGTACAATGAGCAGTTCTTC CVSSRNNGGYNEQFF NA TRBJ2-1 TRBV3-1 NA
TGTGCCAGCAGTGAAGGAGCGAGGGGGGAGCAGTTCTTC CASSEGARGEQFF few TRBJ2-1 TRBV6-1 NA
TGTGCCAGCAGTTTGCCAGGGGGCGCCCAGACCCAGTACTTC CASSLPGGAQTQYF few TRBJ2-5 TRBV12-3/TRBV12-4 TRBD1
TGCAGTGCTATAGGCGGGGCCTTCTCCTACAATGAGCAGTTCTTC CSAIGGAFSYNEQFF few TRBJ2-1 TRBV20-1 NA
TGTGCCAGCAGCTTTTACAGGGGGTTAACTAATGAAAAACTGTTTTTT CASSFYRGLTNEKLFF many TRBJ1-4 TRBV7-8 TRBD1
TGTGCCAGCAGCCCGGTGTTTGGGGGGTTTACTGAAGCTTTCTTT CASSPVFGGFTEAFF NA TRBJ1-1 TRBV7-9 NA
TGTGCCAGCAGTTTCGGGCCGCAGAACACTGAAGCTTTCTTT CASSFGPQNTEAFF few TRBJ1-1 TRBV27 NA
TGTGCCAGCAGCTCAGGAGCGGGCAGCTCCTACAATGAGCAGTTCTTC CASSSGAGSSYNEQFF many TRBJ2-1 TRBV7-8 NA
TGTGCCAGTAGTGCGACTAGCGGGGGGCGACGCACAGATACGCAGTATTTT CASSATSGGRRTDTQYF few TRBJ2-3 TRBV19 TRBD2
TGTGCCAGCATCCTTGATGCGGGGAACTACAATGAGCAGTTCTTC CASILDAGNYNEQFF few TRBJ2-1 TRBV7-9 NA
TGTGCCAGCAGTGAGAACGGACAGCTAATATGGCCGTTCTTC CASSENGQLIWPFF few TRBJ2-1 TRBV27 NA
TGCGCCAGCAGCTCCAGGGTTATGAACACTGAAGCTTTCTTT CASSSRVMNTEAFF NA TRBJ1-1 TRBV5-1 NA
TGTGCCAGCAGCTCTCGAACTAGCGGGGGGGCAGGGGAGCAGTTCTTC CASSSRTSGGAGEQFF NA TRBJ2-1 TRBV7-9 TRBD2
TGTGCCAGTAGTATCTGGGAGGATCAGCCCCAGCATTTT CASSIWEDQPQHF NA TRBJ1-5 TRBV19 NA
TGTGCCACCAGCACCCAAAGGGGATGGGGCAGGCAAGAGACCCAGTACTTC CATSTQRGWGRQETQYF NA TRBJ2-5 TRBV15 NA
TGTGCCAGCAGTTTCGGGATTGAGCAGTTCTTC CASSFGIEQFF many TRBJ2-1 TRBV6-1 NA